Presented here are 7 T cell receptor beta chains from one specimen sequenced in a study of CD8+ T cells in alopecia areata (dated by TCRdb to the late 2010s). Explained via the paper, the treatment or condition label denotes: oral pan-JAK inhibitor, 5-10 mg twice daily. The library was generated by the immunoSEQ multiplex PCR assay. RNA was extracted from all samples and reverse transcribed into cDNA, which served as template for TCR sequencing. This is the immuneACCESS table as TCRdb keeps it, with only in-frame sequences that have V and J called. A part of the clones is gone; compared with another copy, unresolved V genes explain less than half, and the rest is unexplained. This sample has hundreds of thousands of clones in its table, and 35% to 40% of those were observed once. The ten largest clones represent 0.4% to 0.55% of the sample. The starting material was CD4+ T cells sorted from blood, obtained around week 34, from a patient treated with tofacitinib. These receptors all stem from a human donor with alopecia areata.

The table lists this clone with a few counts. V is TRBV7-9 and J is TRBJ2-5; D is unclear. This CDR3 contains 14 residues. Germline V gene sequence: CDR1 SEHNR, CDR2 FQNEAQ (reference sequence). V lost 1 base and J 5 bases, leaving 11 bases between the germline ends. The CDR3 loop reads CASSLEAERETQYF. Here the CDR3 DNA reads TGTGCCAGCAGCTTAGAGGCCGAGAGGGAGACCCAGTACTTC.

The genes are TRBV5-1 and TRBJ2-1; D not certain. Germline V gene data show CDR1 as SGHRS and CDR2 as YFSETQ. Between the trimmed V and J ends, which lost 6 bases and 0 bases, there was a span of 7 bases. The CDR3 has 13 amino acids. DNA of the CDR3: TGCGCCAGCATGTTGGGCTCCTACAATGAGCAGTTCTTC. Protein product: CASMLGSYNEQFF.

This rearrangement joins TRBV7-3 to TRBJ2-1, with 7 bases aligning to TRBD2. Per the germline V gene, CDR1 is SGHTA and CDR2 is FQGTGA. V shed 2 bases and J 3 bases; nucleotides not matched to a gene: 4. This CDR3 has 15 amino acids. Here the CDR3 reads CASSLAGAIYNEQFF. In DNA, the CDR3 is TGTGCCAGCAGCTTAGCGGGAGCGATCTACAATGAGCAGTTCTTC.

This clone was seen a handful of times. This chain connects TRBV5-1 to TRBJ2-2; D is uncertain. Trimming cost V 6 bases and J 2 bases, with 11 bases left between them. The CDR3 length is 14 residues. Looked up from germline, CDR1 is SGHRS and CDR2 is YFSETQ. The CDR3 loop is CASKRESNTGELFF. The CDR3 DNA sequence: TGCGCCAGCAAGAGAGAAAGTAACACCGGGGAGCTGTTTTTT.

The genes are TRBV6-5 and TRBJ2-7; D perhaps matches TRBD2 (6 bases). Trimming pared 2 bases from V and 5 bases from J, leaving 13 bases between. The CDR3 loop spans 14 amino acids. Looked up from germline, CDR1 is MNHEY and CDR2 is SVGAGI. The CDR3 sequence: CASSYVGGRDEQYF. The CDR3 region has the DNA TGTGCCAGCAGTTACGTCGGGGGAAGGGACGAGCAGTACTTC.

The chain links TRBV7-2 to TRBJ1-1, with 8 bases identical to TRBD1. The CDR3 loop spans 15 amino acids. The V gene end was trimmed by 4 bases and the J gene end by 2 bases; junction bases not matched to a gene: 6. Germline assignment: CDR1 SGHTA and CDR2 FQGNSA. For the CDR3, the DNA is TGTGCCAGCAGCTGGGGGACAGGAACTAACACTGAAGCTTTCTTT. This translates into CASSWGTGTNTEAFF.

The chain carries TRBV29-1 and TRBJ2-2, with D tentatively TRBD2 (7 bases). V lost 7 bases and J 4 bases, leaving 19 bases between the germline ends. Germline V gene data show CDR1 as SQVTM and CDR2 as ANQGSEA. The CDR3 consists of 15 residues. In DNA form, the CDR3 reads TGCAGCGCCGTCGGGGGGCGGACGTTCACCGGGGAGCTGTTTTTT. It yields the protein CSAVGGRTFTGELFF.